This T cell receptor beta chain was documented in a study of T cells in tuberculosis. Study summary: IGRA-negative adolescents, IGRA-positive adolescents with latent tuberculosis and adults with active tuberculosis formed this South African cohort.

Each clinical donor contributed on average about 92,000 T cells from unsorted cryopreserved PBMC. Turning to this clone: Antigen: not known.

Here immunoSEQ multiplex PCR was the method, and the copy in TCRdb shows in-frame clones only, minus some. This sample yields 40,000 to 45,000 clones, of which roughly 94% are seen a single time; under 2% belongs to the top ten. Findings and limits, study-wide: Using the GMM-specific repertoire gave about 87% accuracy versus roughly 70% with motifs.

V lost 1 base, J lost 0 bases, and 0 bases stayed unmatched. CDR1 MGHRA and CDR2 YSYEKL come from the germline V gene. CDR3 length: 14 amino acids. Material for sequencing was PBMCs. The TCR originated in a donor between 5 and 29 years old with latent tuberculosis or without tuberculosis infection. Some clones in this sample may be carry-over from other donors' samples. J is TRBJ2-7 and V is TRBV4-1, with 7 bases matching TRBD1. The CDR3 spells CASSQGDSSYEQYF. CDR3 nucleotides: TGCGCCAGCAGCCAAGGGGACAGCTCCTACGAGCAGTACTTC.